This T cell receptor (beta chain) derives from a study of T cell responses to AZD1222 COVID-19 vaccine. Profiling relied on immunoSEQ multiplex PCR, and the TCRdb table lists in-frame clones only, not all of them. The sample has about 85,000 clones, around 85% seen once; the top ten hold about 7%. Germline V lookup: CDR1 SGHDN, CDR2 FVKESK. V was trimmed by 2 bases and J by 0 bases, leaving 8 bases between them. The CDR3 has 16 residues. This sequence was found in an adult in good health. The material sequenced was peripheral blood, taken on day 0 of AZD1222 vaccination. J is TRBJ2-6 and V is TRBV14, with D possibly matching TRBD2 (6 bases). In DNA form, the CDR3 reads TGTGCCAGCAGCCAAATCGGGGGCTCTGGGGCCAACGTCCTGACTTTC. As protein: CASSQIGGSGANVLTF.